This T cell receptor beta chain derives from a study of T cells in Graves' hyperthyroidism and ophthalmopathy (dated by TCRdb to between 2019 and 2020). Some background on the complete study: Peripheral blood samples were taken at initial diagnosis, before any treatment was given. TCR V-J signatures able to tell the groups apart were searched for in a discovery cohort of 90 to 100 patients, of whom over 40 had Graves' ophthalmopathy and 55 to 60 had stable Graves' hyperthyroidism. Whether ophthalmopathy could be predicted prospectively was tested in an independent validation cohort made up of about 20 hyperthyroidism patients plus 17 patients who later progressed to ophthalmopathy. The roughly 100 discovery patients were randomly divided into training and test sets at a 7:3 ratio. The study also compared thyroid tissue and blood T-cell repertoires from about six Graves' hyperthyroidism patients. After sampling, hyperthyroidism patients received methimazole starting at 30 mg daily, and ophthalmopathy patients received high-dose intravenous methylprednisolone. The paper describes TCR Vbeta CDR3 sequencing of 135 peripheral blood samples, made up of some 42 ophthalmopathy patients, some 80 hyperthyroidism patients and 17 progressor patients.

Amplification of TCR beta CDR3 regions was carried out from RNA transcripts. For the first round of RT-PCR on the TCR CDR3, the HTBI primer set was used together with the Qiagen OneStep RT-PCR kit. Libraries were constructed in a second round of multiplex PCR, after which size selection and purification were performed. Libraries were sequenced paired-end with 100 bp reads on an Illumina HiSeq2000. Processing in the source paper ran as follows. SOAPnuke was used to process the raw data, throwing out any read that contained adapters or uncalled bases, had a mean Phred below 15, or lacked an exact constant-primer or identifier match. High-quality paired reads were merged using COPE v1.2.5, and each unique nucleotide sequence was defined as a clonotype. MiTCR v1.1 was used to align clonotypes to the IMGT TRBV, TRBD and TRBJ reference segments. Only V-J combinations with frequency above 0.0001, covering about 99% of repertoires, were analysed. A TCS score was defined as the ratio of F50 (clonal expansion) to E x V (chaos), with BLOSUM62-based TCRdist applied between CDR3 peptides within each V-J. Welch's t-statistics and random forest reduced 514 V-J features to 13, which were used in a naive Bayes classifier (R e1071). TCRdb trimmed public reads at Q25 via fastp, called clones via MiXCR and kept in-frame beta chains. Rows merge per CDR3 protein into single entries with the most common DNA and genes. The V and J calls shown here were made by TCRdb, not taken from the authors' results. This sample has fewer than 900,000 distinct CDR3 sequences in its table, and 16% of those were observed once. Roughly 8% of the sample is in the top ten clones.

CDR1 and CDR2 were assigned from the germline V gene (reference sequence) as GTSNPN and SVGIG. Trimming leaves V shorter by 3 bases and J shorter by 1 base, with the junction holding 4 bases beyond the gene matches. The CDR3 sequence holds 14 residues, the cysteine and phenylalanine included. The kept DNA is CDR3 alone, 42 bases in frame from the first base. Many counts were recorded for this clonotype. This clone's antigen is unknown. The record has no base qualities; no much larger clone is one base away. A patient counted as having stable Graves' hyperthyroidism if no progression to ophthalmopathy occurred over 18 months of follow-up. Hyperthyroidism patients were newly diagnosed, with disease duration under 2 months, and aged 18 to 65 years. Exclusion was applied to patients with uncontrolled infections, other autoimmune diseases, pregnancy or lactation. Diagnoses relied on clinical symptoms, serum thyroxine and TRAb, thyroid ultrasound and orbital computed tomography. PBMCs were isolated from about 10 ml of fresh peripheral blood by Ficoll-Paque density gradient centrifugation. Total RNA was extracted using Trizol reagent, and RNA quality was assessed on an Agilent 2100 Bioanalyzer.

What the work shows at the level of the full study, not this receptor alone: In validation, the model predicted progression to ophthalmopathy with over 60% sensitivity and 72% to 85% specificity, a median of 6.5 months before onset. In cross-validation, a model built on a 13 V-J signature told ophthalmopathy apart from stable hyperthyroidism with roughly 87% sensitivity and around 84% specificity, and in testing the same model reached 80%/75%. Most expanded thyroid clonotypes (frequency above 0.001) were also found in blood, which suggests that blood repertoires may mirror thyroid immune responses. No statistical method was used to set the sample size in advance, and investigators knew the group allocation.

The chain is encoded by TRBV30 joined to TRBJ1-1; 8 nucleotides in the junction match TRBD1. This TCR was recovered from a man between 18 and 35 years old with Graves' hyperthyroidism. Material for sequencing was blood. The CDR3: CAWSYGTGNTEAFF. The nucleotide sequence is given as TGTGCCTGGAGCTATGGGACAGGGAACACTGAAGCTTTCTTT.